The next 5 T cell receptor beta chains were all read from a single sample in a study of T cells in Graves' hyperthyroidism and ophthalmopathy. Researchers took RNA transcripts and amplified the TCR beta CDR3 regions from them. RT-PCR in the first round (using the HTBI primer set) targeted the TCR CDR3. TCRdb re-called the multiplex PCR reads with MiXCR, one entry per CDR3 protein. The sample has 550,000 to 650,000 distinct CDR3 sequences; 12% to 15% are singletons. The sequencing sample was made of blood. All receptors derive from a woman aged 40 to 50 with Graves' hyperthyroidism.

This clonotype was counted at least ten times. CDR3 residues: CASTISPRTSGRMRNNEQFF. The CDR3 DNA sequence: TGTGCCAGCACTATATCCCCTAGGACTAGCGGGAGAATGCGAAACAATGAGCAGTTCTTC. The chain joins TRBV6-1 to TRBJ2-1; 13 bases match TRBD2. The J segment lost 5 bases and the V segment lost 7 bases, leaving 20 bases of the junction unmatched. The CDR3 loop spans 20 amino acids. Germline CDR1 is MNHNS and CDR2 is SASEGT.

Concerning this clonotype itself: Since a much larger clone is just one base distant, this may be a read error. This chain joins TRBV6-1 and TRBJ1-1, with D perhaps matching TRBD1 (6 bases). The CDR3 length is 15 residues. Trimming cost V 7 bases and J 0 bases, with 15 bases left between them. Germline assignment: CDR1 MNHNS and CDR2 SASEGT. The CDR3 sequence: CASTLRWDMNTEAFF. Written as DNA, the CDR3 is TGTGCCAGCACGCTACGGTGGGACATGAACACTGAAGCTTTCTTT.

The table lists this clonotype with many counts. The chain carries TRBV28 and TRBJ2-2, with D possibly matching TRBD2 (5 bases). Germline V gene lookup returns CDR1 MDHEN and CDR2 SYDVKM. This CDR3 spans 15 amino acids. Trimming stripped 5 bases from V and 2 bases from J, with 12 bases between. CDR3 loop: CASSTRLRNTGELFF. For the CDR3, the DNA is TGTGCCAGCAGTACTAGGCTCCGAAACACCGGGGAGCTGTTTTTT.

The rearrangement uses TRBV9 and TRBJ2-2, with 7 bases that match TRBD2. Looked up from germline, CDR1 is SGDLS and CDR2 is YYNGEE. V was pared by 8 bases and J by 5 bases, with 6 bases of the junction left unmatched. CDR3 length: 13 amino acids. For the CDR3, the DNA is TGTGCCAGTGAAAGCGGGACTACCGGGGAGCTGTTTTTT. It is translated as CASESGTTGELFF.

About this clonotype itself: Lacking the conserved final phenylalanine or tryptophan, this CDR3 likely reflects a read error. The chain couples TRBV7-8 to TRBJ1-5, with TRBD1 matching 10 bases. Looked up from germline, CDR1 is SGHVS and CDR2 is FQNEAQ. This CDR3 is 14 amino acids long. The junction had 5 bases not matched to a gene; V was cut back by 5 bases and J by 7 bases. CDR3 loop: CASSPTGGGQPQHS. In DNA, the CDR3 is TGTGCCAGCAGCCCGACAGGGGGCGGACAGCCCCAGCATTCT.